This T cell receptor (beta chain) was profiled in a study of blood T cell repertoires in COVID-19. Assay used: immunoSEQ multiplex PCR; TCRdb lists only in-frame clones, some missing. The repertoire includes about 220,000 clones, less than 85% of them detected once, and 3% to 4.5% sits in the top ten. Germline V CDR1 and CDR2: GTSNPN, SVGIG (reference sequence). V lost 0 bases and J lost 1; bases outside the gene matches: 12. The CDR3 covers 18 residues. The sequencing sample was made of peripheral blood. The source of this sequence is a woman of 80 years or more with acute or convalescent COVID-19. This chain joins TRBV30 and TRBJ1-2, with 9 bases fitting TRBD1. The CDR3 region is CAWSVGTGYSRGNYGYTF. CDR3 bases: TGTGCCTGGAGTGTCGGGACAGGGTATTCACGGGGTAACTATGGCTACACCTTC. The variable domain in full, with the rest retrieved from reference TRBV30 and TRBJ1-2, is SQTIHQWPATLVQPVGSPLSLECTVEGTSNPNLYWYRQAAGRGLQLLFYSVGIGQISSEVPQNLSASRPQDRQFILSSKKLLLSDSGFYLCAWSVGTGYSRGNYGYTFGSGTRLTVV.